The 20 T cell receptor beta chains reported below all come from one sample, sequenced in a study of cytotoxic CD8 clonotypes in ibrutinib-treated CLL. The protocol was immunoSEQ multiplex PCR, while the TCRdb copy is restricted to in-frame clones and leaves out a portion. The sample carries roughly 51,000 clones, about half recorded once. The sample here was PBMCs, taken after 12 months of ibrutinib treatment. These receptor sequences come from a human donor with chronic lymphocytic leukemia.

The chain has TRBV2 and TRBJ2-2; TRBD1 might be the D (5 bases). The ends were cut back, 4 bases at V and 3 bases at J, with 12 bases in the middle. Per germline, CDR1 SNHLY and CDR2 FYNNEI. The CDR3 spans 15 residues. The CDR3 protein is CASSVRVLDTGELFF. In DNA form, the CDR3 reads TGTGCCAGCAGTGTCAGGGTTTTGGACACCGGGGAGCTGTTTTTT. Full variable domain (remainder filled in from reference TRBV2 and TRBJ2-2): EPEVTQTPSHQVTQMGQEVILRCVPISNHLYFYWYRQILGQKVEFLVSFYNNEISEKSEIFDDQFSVERPDGSNFTLKIRSTKLEDSAMYFCASSVRVLDTGELFFGEGSRLTVL.

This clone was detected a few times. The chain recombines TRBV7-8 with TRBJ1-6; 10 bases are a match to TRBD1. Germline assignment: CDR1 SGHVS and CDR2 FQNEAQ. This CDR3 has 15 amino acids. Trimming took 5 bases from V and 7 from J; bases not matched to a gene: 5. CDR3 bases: TGTGCCAGCAGCCCCGGGGGACAGGGGAATTCACCCCTCCACTTT. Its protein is CASSPGGQGNSPLHF.

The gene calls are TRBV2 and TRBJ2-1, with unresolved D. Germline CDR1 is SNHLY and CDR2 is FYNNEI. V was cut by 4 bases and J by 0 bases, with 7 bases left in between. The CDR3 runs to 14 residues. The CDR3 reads CASSVASSYNEQFF. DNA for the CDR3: TGTGCCAGCAGTGTCGCGAGCTCCTACAATGAGCAGTTCTTC.

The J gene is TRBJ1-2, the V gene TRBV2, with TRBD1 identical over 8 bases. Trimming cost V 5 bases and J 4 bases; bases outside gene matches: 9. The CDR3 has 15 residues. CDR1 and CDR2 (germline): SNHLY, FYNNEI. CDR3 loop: CASSQSRGQVYGYTF. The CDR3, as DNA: TGTGCCAGCAGTCAATCCAGGGGACAGGTCTATGGCTACACCTTC.

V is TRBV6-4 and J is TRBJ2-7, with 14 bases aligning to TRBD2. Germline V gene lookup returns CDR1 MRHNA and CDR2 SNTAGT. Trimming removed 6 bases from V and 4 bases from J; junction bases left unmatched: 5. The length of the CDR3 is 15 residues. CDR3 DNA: TGTGCCAGCAGGGGACTAGCGGGAGAGCCATACGAGCAGTACTTC. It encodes CASRGLAGEPYEQYF.

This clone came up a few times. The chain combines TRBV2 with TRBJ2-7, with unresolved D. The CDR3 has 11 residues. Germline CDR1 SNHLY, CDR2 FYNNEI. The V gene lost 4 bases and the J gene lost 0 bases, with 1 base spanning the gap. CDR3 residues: CASSVSYEQYF. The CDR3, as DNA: TGTGCCAGCAGTGTCTCCTACGAGCAGTACTTC.

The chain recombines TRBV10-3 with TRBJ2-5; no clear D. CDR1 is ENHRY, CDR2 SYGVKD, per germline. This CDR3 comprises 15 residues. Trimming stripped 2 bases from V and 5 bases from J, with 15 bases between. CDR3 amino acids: CAISERPPRGETQYF. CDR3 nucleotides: TGTGCCATCAGTGAGAGGCCACCACGAGGCGAGACCCAGTACTTC.

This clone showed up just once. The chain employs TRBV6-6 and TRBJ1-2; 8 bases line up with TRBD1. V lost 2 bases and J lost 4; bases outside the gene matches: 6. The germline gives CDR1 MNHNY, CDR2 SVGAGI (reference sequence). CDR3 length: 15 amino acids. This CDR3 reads CASSYGRGRPYGYTF. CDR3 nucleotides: TGTGCCAGCAGTTACGGCAGGGGGCGACCCTATGGCTACACCTTC.

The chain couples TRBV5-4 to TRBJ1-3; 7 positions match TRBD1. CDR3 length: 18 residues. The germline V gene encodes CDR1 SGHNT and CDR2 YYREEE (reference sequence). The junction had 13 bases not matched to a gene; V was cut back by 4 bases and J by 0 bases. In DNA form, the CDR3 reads TGTGCCAGCAGCAGAGGGACAGAAATTAGGAGCTCTGGAAACACCATATATTTT. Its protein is CASSRGTEIRSSGNTIYF.

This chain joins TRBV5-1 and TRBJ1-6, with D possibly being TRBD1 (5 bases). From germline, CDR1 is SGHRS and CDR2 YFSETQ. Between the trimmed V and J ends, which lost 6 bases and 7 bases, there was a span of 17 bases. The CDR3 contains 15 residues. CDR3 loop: CASTPGDSGNSPLHF. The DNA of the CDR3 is TGCGCCAGCACCCCCGGTGACAGCGGAAATTCACCCCTCCACTTT.

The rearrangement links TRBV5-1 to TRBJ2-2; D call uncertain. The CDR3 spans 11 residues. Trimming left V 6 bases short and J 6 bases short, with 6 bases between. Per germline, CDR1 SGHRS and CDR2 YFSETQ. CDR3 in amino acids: CASTTSGELFF. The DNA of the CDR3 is TGCGCCAGCACCACATCCGGGGAGCTGTTTTTT.

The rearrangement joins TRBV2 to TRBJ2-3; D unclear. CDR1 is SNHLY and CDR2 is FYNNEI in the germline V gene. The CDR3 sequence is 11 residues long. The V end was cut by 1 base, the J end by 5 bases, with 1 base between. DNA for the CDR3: TGTGCCAGCAGTGAAGGAGATACGCAGTATTTT. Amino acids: CASSEGDTQYF.

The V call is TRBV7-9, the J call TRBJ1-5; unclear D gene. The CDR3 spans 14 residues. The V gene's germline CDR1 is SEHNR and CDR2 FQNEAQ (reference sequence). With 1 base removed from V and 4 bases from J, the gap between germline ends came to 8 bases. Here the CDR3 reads CASSLESVNQPQHF. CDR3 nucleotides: TGTGCCAGCAGCTTAGAATCCGTTAATCAGCCCCAGCATTTT.

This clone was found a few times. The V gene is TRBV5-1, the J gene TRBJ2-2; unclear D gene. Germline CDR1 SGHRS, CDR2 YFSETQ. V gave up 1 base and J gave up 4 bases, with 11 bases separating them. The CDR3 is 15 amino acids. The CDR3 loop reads CASSLPATGTGELFF. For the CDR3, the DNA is TGCGCCAGCAGCTTGCCAGCTACGGGCACCGGGGAGCTGTTTTTT.

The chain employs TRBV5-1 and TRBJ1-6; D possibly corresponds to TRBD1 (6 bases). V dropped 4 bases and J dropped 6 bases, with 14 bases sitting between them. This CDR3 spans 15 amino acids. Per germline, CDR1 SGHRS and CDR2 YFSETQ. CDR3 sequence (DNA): TGCGCCAGCAGCCCATACGACAGGACTAATTCACCCCTCCACTTT. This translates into CASSPYDRTNSPLHF.

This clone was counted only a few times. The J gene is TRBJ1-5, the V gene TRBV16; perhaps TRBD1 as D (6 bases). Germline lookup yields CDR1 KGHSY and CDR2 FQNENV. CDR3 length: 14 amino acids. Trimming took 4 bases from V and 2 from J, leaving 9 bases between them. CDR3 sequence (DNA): TGTGCCAGCAGCCCCGGACAGCGCAATCAGCCCCAGCATTTT. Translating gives CASSPGQRNQPQHF.

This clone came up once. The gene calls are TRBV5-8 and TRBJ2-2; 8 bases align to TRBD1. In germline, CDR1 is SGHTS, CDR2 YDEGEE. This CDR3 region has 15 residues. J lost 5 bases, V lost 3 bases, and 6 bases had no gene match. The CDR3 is CASSSLTGATGELFF. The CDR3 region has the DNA TGTGCCAGCAGCTCATTGACAGGGGCAACCGGGGAGCTGTTTTTT.

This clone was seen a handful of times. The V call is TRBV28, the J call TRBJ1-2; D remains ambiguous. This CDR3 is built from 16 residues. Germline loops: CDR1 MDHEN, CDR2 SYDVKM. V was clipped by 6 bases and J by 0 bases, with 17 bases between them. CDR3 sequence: CASRVPGHLANYGYTF. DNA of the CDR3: TGTGCCAGCAGAGTCCCTGGCCATTTAGCTAACTATGGCTACACCTTC.

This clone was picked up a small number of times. The CDR3 loop reads CASSLGQGLGYGYTF. In nucleotides, the CDR3 is TGTGCCAGCAGCTTAGGACAGGGTCTTGGCTATGGCTACACCTTC. V and J are TRBV7-9 and TRBJ1-2; TRBD1 agrees at 7 bases. Germline loops: CDR1 SEHNR, CDR2 FQNEAQ (reference sequence). CDR3 length: 15 residues. V shed 1 base and J 4 bases; nucleotides not matched to a gene: 6.

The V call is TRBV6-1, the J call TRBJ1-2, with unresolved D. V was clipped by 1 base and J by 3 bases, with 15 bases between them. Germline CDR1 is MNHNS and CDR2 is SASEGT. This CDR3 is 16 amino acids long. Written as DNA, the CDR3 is TGTGCCAGCAGTGAAGAACGACCGCCACTAGACTATGGCTACACCTTC. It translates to CASSEERPPLDYGYTF.